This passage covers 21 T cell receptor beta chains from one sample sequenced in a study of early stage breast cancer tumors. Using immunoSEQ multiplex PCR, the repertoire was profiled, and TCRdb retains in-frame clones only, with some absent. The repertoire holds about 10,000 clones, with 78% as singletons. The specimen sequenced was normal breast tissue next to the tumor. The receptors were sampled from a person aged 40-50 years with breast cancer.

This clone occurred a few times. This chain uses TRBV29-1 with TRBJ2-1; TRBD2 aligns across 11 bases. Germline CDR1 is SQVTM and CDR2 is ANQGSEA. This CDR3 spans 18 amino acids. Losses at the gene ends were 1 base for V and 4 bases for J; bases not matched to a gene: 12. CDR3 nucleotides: TGCAGCGTTGAAGGGCTGAATTCCGGGACTAGCGGTTACAATGAGCAGTTCTTC. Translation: CSVEGLNSGTSGYNEQFF.

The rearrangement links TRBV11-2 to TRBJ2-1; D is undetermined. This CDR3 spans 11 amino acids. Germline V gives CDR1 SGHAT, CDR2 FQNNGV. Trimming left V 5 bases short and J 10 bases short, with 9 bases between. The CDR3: CASSNLEEQFF. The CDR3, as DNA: TGTGCCAGCAGCAACCTAGAGGAGCAGTTCTTC.

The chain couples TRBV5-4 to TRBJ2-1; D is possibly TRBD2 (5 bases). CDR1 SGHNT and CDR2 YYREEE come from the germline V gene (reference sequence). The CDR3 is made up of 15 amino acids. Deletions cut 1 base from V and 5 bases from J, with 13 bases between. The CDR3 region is CASSLRGTNNNEQFF. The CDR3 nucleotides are TGTGCCAGCAGCTTGCGGGGAACCAATAACAATGAGCAGTTCTTC.

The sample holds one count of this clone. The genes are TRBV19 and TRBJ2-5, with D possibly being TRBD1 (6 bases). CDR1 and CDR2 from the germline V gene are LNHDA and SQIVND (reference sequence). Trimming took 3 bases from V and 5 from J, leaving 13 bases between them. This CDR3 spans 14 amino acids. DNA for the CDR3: TGTGCCAGTAGTATGACAGGCGCTAAGGAGACCCAGTACTTC. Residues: CASSMTGAKETQYF.

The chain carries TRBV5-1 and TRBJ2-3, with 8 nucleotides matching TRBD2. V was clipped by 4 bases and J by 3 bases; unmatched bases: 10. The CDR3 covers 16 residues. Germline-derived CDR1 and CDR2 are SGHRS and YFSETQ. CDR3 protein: CASSQGGGKVTDTQYF. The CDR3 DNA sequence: TGCGCCAGCAGCCAGGGCGGGGGGAAGGTTACAGATACGCAGTATTTT.

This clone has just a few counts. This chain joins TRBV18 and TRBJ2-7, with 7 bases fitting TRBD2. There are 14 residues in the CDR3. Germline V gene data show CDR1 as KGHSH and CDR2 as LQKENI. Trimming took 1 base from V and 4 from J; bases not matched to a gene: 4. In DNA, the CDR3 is TGTGCCAGCTCACCACGGCTAGCGGTATACGAGCAGTACTTC. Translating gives CASSPRLAVYEQYF.

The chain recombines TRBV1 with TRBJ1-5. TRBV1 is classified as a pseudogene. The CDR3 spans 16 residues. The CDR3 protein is CTSSQDVRGSGQPQHF. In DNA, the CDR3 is TGCACCAGCAGCCAAGATGTGAGAGGATCCGGGCAGCCCCAGCATTTT.

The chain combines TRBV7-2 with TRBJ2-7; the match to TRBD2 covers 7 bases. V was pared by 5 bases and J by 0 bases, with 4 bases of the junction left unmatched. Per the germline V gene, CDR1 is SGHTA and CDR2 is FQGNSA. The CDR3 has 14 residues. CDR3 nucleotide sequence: TGTGCCAGCAGCGAAAGCGGGGCCTCCTACGAGCAGTACTTC. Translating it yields CASSESGASYEQYF. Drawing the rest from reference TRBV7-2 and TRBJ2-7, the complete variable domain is GAGVSQSPSNKVTEKGKDVELRCDPISGHTALYWYRQSLGQGLEFLIYFQGNSAPDKSGLPSDRFSAERTGGSVSTLTIQRTQQEDSAVYLCASSESGASYEQYFGPGTRLTVT.

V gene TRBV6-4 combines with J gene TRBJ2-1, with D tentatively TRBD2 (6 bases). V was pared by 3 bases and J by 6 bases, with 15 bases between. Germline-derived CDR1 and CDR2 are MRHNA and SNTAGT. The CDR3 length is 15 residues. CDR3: CASSETSMGGNEQFF. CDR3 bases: TGTGCCAGCAGTGAGACTTCGATGGGGGGCAATGAGCAGTTCTTC.

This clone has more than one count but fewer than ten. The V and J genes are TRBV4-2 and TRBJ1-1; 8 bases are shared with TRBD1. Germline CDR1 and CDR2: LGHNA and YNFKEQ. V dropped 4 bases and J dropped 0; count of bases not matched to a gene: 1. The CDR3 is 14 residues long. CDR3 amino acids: CASSLQGVNTEAFF. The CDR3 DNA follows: TGTGCCAGCAGCCTACAGGGGGTGAACACTGAAGCTTTCTTT.

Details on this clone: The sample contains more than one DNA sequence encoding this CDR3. This chain's CDR3 is CSVGSSNNEQFF. The DNA of the CDR3 is TGCAGCGTTGGGAGCAGTAACAATGAGCAGTTCTTC. The chain employs TRBV29-1 and TRBJ2-1; unclear D gene. This CDR3 has 12 amino acids. CDR1 is SQVTM, CDR2 ANQGSEA, per germline. V gave up 4 bases and J gave up 5 bases, with 9 bases separating them.

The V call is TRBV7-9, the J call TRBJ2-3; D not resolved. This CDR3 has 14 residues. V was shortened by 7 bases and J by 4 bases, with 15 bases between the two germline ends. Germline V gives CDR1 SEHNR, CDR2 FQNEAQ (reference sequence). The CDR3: CASTWARTADTQYF. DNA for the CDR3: TGTGCCAGCACCTGGGCCCGGACGGCAGATACGCAGTATTTT.

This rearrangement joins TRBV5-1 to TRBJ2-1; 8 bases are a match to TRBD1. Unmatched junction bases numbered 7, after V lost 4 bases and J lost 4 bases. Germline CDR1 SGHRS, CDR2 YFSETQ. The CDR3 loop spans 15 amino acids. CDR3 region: CASSPGDRYYNEQFF. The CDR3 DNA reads TGCGCCAGCAGCCCGGGGGACAGGTATTACAATGAGCAGTTCTTC.

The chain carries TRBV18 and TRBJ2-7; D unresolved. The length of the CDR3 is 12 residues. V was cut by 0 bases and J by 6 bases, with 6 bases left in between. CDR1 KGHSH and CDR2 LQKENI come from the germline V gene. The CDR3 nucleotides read TGTGCCAGCTCACCACCGGGCTCCGAGCAGTACTTC. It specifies CASSPPGSEQYF.

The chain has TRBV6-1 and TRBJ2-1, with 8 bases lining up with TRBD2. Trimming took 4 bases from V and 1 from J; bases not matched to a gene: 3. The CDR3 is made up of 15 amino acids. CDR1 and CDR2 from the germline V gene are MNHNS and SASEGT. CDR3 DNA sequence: TGTGCCAGCAGTGTTAGCGGGATATCCTACAATGAGCAGTTCTTC. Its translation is CASSVSGISYNEQFF.

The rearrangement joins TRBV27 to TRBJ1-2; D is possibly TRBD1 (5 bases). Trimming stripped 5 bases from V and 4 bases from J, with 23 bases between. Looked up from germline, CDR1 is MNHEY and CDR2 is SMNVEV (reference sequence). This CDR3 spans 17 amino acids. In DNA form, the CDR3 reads TGTGCCAGCAGTCCTGCCGGACGGGGACGCGTGGGCTATGGCTACACCTTC. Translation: CASSPAGRGRVGYGYTF.

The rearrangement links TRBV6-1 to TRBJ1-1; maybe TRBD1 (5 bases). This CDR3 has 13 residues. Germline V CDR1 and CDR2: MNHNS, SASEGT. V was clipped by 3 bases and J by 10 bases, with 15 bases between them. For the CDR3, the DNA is TGTGCCAGCAGTGATCCCGTACTTGGGGGAGCTTTCTTT. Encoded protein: CASSDPVLGGAFF.

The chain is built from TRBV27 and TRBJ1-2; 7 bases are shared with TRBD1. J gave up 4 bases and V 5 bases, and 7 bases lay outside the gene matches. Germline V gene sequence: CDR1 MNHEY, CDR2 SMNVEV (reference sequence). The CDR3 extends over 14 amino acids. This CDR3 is CASSPGGQSYGYTF. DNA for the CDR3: TGTGCCAGCAGTCCAGGGGGGCAGTCCTATGGCTACACCTTC.

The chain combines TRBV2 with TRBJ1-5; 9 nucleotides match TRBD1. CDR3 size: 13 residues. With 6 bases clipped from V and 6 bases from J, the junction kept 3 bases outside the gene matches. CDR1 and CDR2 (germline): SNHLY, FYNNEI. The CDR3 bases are TGTGCCAGCAGGGGACAGGGTGGTCAGCCCCAGCATTTT. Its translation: CASRGQGGQPQHF.

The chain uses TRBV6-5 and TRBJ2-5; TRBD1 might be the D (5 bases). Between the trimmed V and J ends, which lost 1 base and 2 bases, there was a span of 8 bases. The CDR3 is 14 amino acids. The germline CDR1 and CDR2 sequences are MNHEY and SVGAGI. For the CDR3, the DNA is TGTGCCAGCAGTTACTTCAGGACACAAGAGACCCAGTACTTC. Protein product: CASSYFRTQETQYF.

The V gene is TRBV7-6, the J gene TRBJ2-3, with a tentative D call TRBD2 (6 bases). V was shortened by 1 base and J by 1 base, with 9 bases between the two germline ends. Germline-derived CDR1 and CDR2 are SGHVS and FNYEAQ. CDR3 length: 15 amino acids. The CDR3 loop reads CASSLDPGGTDTQYF. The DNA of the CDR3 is TGTGCCAGCAGCTTAGATCCGGGAGGCACAGATACGCAGTATTTT.